The sequence of this T cell receptor (beta chain) was determined in a study of T cell changes during pregnancy in multiple sclerosis. Measured with immunoSEQ multiplex PCR; TCRdb has only the in-frame clones, and not every one. The repertoire consists of around 40,000 clones, with 91% occurring once and the leading ten covering 0.5%. The germline V and J ends were trimmed by 4 bases and 14 bases, with 17 bases remaining between them. Germline V lookup: CDR1 KGHSH, CDR2 LQKENI. The CDR3 spans 12 residues. The sequencing used CD4+ T cells from peripheral blood mononuclear cells, collected in the second trimester of pregnancy. The chain carries TRBV18 and TRBJ2-5; the D gene is possibly TRBD2 (5 bases). The receptor was isolated from a female donor in good health, enrolled as a control in a pregnancy study. The CDR3 DNA sequence: TGTGCCAGCTCACAAAGGTCGGGGTCTTCCTACTTC. This sequence encodes CASSQRSGSSYF.